This passage covers 27 T cell receptor beta chains from one sample sequenced in a study of blood T cells in healthy people across ages. Combining a sample-barcoded 5' primer with a J-beta primer mix, a second PCR ran for about 7 to 11 cycles. TCRdb re-analysed the 5' RACE reads in MiXCR, keeping a single row per CDR3 protein. The sample has around 970,000 distinct CDR3 sequences, 51% seen once. Sequenced input: blood. The receptors come from a woman aged 60-70 years in good health.

Concerning this clonotype itself: The junction does not match germline at one end; this may be a read error. This chain links TRBV7-3 with TRBJ2-7, with 8 positions matching TRBD2. The CDR3 sequence is 13 residues long. CDR1 is SGHTA, CDR2 FQGTGA, per germline. This CDR3 reads CAGSAQREREQYF. The CDR3 DNA reads TGTGCCGGCAGCGCCCAGCGGGAGAGGGAGCAGTACTTC.

The chain recombines TRBV20-1 with TRBJ2-7; TRBD1 aligns across 7 bases. The CDR3 totals 14 residues. Germline CDR1 is DFQATT and CDR2 is SNEGSKA (reference sequence). The V gene end was trimmed by 0 bases and the J gene end by 2 bases; junction bases not matched to a gene: 4. In DNA, the CDR3 is TGCAGTGCTAGAGATGTGCAGGGGGCCTACGAGCAGTACTTC. This codes for CSARDVQGAYEQYF.

The chain carries TRBV7-9 and TRBJ2-5; the match to TRBD2 covers 8 bases. Trimming cost V 2 bases and J 1 base; bases outside gene matches: 12. Germline assignment: CDR1 SEHNR and CDR2 FQNEAQ (reference sequence). CDR3 size: 18 residues. The CDR3 sequence is CASSLSGRAWFGQETQYF. CDR3 DNA: TGTGCCAGCAGCTTATCCGGGAGGGCCTGGTTTGGCCAAGAGACCCAGTACTTC.

This clonotype occurred a few times. The chain is built from TRBV3-1 and TRBJ2-5, with unresolved D. With 6 bases removed from V and 2 bases from J, the gap between germline ends came to 10 bases. This CDR3 is built from 13 residues. The germline gives CDR1 LGHDT, CDR2 YNNKEL (reference sequence). In DNA, the CDR3 is TGTGCCAGCAGACCCATGCAGCAAGAGACCCAGTACTTC. Translated, it gives CASRPMQQETQYF.

The table lists this clonotype with a few counts. CDR3 residues: CASNSGTGLYEQYF. CDR3 coding DNA: TGTGCCAGCAACTCCGGGACAGGGCTCTACGAGCAGTACTTC. The J gene is TRBJ2-7, the V gene TRBV28, with TRBD1 matching 9 bases. CDR1 and CDR2 from the germline V gene are MDHEN and SYDVKM. The CDR3 is made up of 14 amino acids. Germline trimming cut 7 bases from V and 3 bases from J; bases unmatched to any gene: 7. The full variable domain, completed using reference TRBV28 and TRBJ2-7, is DVKVTQSSRYLVKRTGEKVFLECVQDMDHENMFWYRQDPGLGLRLIYFSYDVKMKEKGDIPEGYSVSREKKERFSLILESASTNQTSMYLCASNSGTGLYEQYFGPGTRLTVT.

This rearrangement joins TRBV20-1 to TRBJ2-4, with TRBD2 matching 10 bases. From germline, CDR1 is DFQATT and CDR2 SNEGSKA (reference sequence). The CDR3 contains 14 residues. After removal of 3 bases from V and 3 bases from J, the junction contained 2 bases not matched to a gene. CDR3 sequence (DNA): TGCAGTGCTAGCCTAGCGGGAGTCAAAAACATTCAGTACTTC. Residues: CSASLAGVKNIQYF.

Turning to this clonotype: One junction end disagrees with the germline gene, perhaps due to a read error. The J gene is TRBJ1-1, the V gene TRBV12-3 or TRBV12-4, with 9 bases matching TRBD1. The CDR3 runs to 13 residues. The CDR3: CTSCWDRATEAFF. The CDR3 DNA sequence: TGTACCAGCTGTTGGGACAGGGCCACTGAAGCTTTCTTT.

This clonotype has just a few counts. The chain combines TRBV7-8 with TRBJ2-5; D is possibly TRBD1 (7 bases). Germline-derived CDR1 and CDR2 are SGHVS and FQNEAQ. Trimming took off 4 bases at V and 0 bases at J, with 24 bases between the two ends. The CDR3 sequence is 19 residues long. CDR3 loop: CASSSWVTGPSANQETQYF. For the CDR3, the DNA is TGTGCCAGCAGCTCATGGGTGACAGGGCCTAGCGCTAACCAAGAGACCCAGTACTTC.

The genes are TRBV5-4 and TRBJ2-7; a weak D match, TRBD1 (6 bases). Per the germline V gene, CDR1 is SGHNT and CDR2 is YYREEE (reference sequence). This CDR3 comprises 13 residues. Trimming stripped 4 bases from V and 2 bases from J, with 10 bases between. In DNA, the CDR3 is TGTGCCAGCAGCGAGGGGGACACCTACGAGCAGTACTTC. It encodes CASSEGDTYEQYF.

The chain couples TRBV2 to TRBJ2-5, with 13 bases that match TRBD2. CDR1 SNHLY and CDR2 FYNNEI come from the germline V gene. With V trimmed by 7 bases and J by 4 bases, 6 bases remained unmatched. This CDR3 has 15 amino acids. The CDR3 loop is CASTLLAGGLETQYF. The CDR3, as DNA: TGTGCCAGCACCTTACTAGCGGGAGGGTTAGAGACCCAGTACTTC.

The chain employs TRBV18 and TRBJ1-4; D not resolved. The CDR3 has 13 amino acids. The germline CDR1 and CDR2 sequences are KGHSH and LQKENI. The V end was cut by 1 base, the J end by 6 bases, with 6 bases between. CDR3 in amino acids: CASSPRSDEKLFF. The CDR3 DNA reads as TGTGCCAGCTCACCACGGTCCGATGAAAAACTGTTTTTT.

This clonotype was seen a handful of times. The chain recombines TRBV15 with TRBJ2-3; D unclear. This CDR3 region has 15 residues. Germline values: CDR1 LNHNV, CDR2 YYDKDF (reference sequence). V lost 5 bases and J 2 bases, leaving 14 bases between the germline ends. The DNA of the CDR3 is TGTGCCACCAGCCCCGGAAGCATAGACACAGATACGCAGTATTTT. This translates into CATSPGSIDTDTQYF.

The chain uses TRBV5-4 and TRBJ1-2; D is undetermined. Germline V CDR1 and CDR2: SGHNT, YYREEE (reference sequence). The CDR3 runs 13 residues. V was shortened by 0 bases and J by 4 bases, with 7 bases between the two germline ends. This CDR3 reads CASSLEYRYGYTF. The CDR3 DNA follows: TGTGCCAGCAGCTTGGAGTACCGCTATGGCTACACCTTC.

Turning to this clonotype: This could be a read error, since a much larger clone is one nucleotide away. The chain couples TRBV29-1 to TRBJ2-7; TRBD1 aligns across 7 bases. Per germline, CDR1 SQVTM and CDR2 ANQGSEA. The CDR3 is 13 amino acids. The DNA of the CDR3 is TGCAGCGTTGAGGCACAGGGGAACTACGGGCAGTACTTC. This encodes CSVEAQGNYGQYF.

Only a few counts were recorded for this clonotype. The genes are TRBV20-1 and TRBJ2-7; tentatively, D is TRBD2 (5 bases). The germline V gene encodes CDR1 DFQATT and CDR2 SNEGSKA (reference sequence). Between the trimmed V and J ends, which lost 1 base and 0 bases, there was a span of 13 bases. CDR3 size: 15 residues. CDR3 region: CSARGRAGNSYEQYF. Written as DNA, the CDR3 is TGCAGTGCTAGAGGTCGGGCGGGCAACTCCTACGAGCAGTACTTC.

The chain has TRBV12-3 or TRBV12-4 and TRBJ1-4; D is perhaps TRBD1 (6 bases). The ends were cut back, 5 bases at V and 4 bases at J, with 14 bases in the middle. This CDR3 comprises 15 residues. The CDR3 DNA sequence: TGTGCCAGCAGTACCCGACAGGCGAATAATGAAAAACTGTTTTTT. Residues: CASSTRQANNEKLFF.

In its sample, this clonotype was seen a few times. V usage is TRBV12-3 or TRBV12-4 and J usage is TRBJ2-4; D is perhaps TRBD1 or TRBD2 (6 bases each). The CDR3 covers 14 residues. Trimming left V 7 bases short and J 1 base short, with 11 bases between. Written as DNA, the CDR3 is TGTGCCAGCACCCCGGGGGCGGCCAAAAACATTCAGTACTTC. Translation: CASTPGAAKNIQYF.

The chain employs TRBV5-1 and TRBJ2-7; the match to TRBD1 covers 7 bases. The CDR3 loop spans 14 amino acids. After removal of 4 bases from V and 4 bases from J, the junction contained 8 bases not matched to a gene. Germline V gene data show CDR1 as SGHRS and CDR2 as YFSETQ. The CDR3 nucleotides are TGCGCCAGCAGCCCCGGGACAGACCAGTACGAGCAGTACTTC. It yields the protein CASSPGTDQYEQYF. The full variable domain, in which reference TRBV5-1 and TRBJ2-7 provide the parts outside the CDR3, is KAGVTQTPRYLIKTRGQQVTLSCSPISGHRSVSWYQQTPGQGLQFLFEYFSETQRNKGNFPGRFSGRQFSNSRSEMNVSTLELGDSALYLCASSPGTDQYEQYFGPGTRLTVT.

The V call is TRBV28, the J call TRBJ2-5, with a possible D match to TRBD2 (6 bases). The J call may be incorrect, as the DNA end agrees better with TRBJ2-7. The CDR3 length is 16 residues. The germline V gene has CDR1 MDHEN and CDR2 SYDVKM. This chain's CDR3 is CASSLAGGRIRGEQYF. In DNA, the CDR3 is TGTGCCAGCAGTTTAGCTGGGGGGAGGATCCGGGGCGAGCAGTACTTC.

CDR3 nucleotides: TGTGCCAGCAGTGCGGACAGGGACTATGGCTACACCTTC. It is translated as CASSADRDYGYTF. This chain connects TRBV28 to TRBJ1-2; 8 bases line up with TRBD1. The CDR3 runs 13 residues. V lost 5 bases and J lost 3; bases outside the gene matches: 2. CDR1 and CDR2 from the germline V gene are MDHEN and SYDVKM.

The V call is TRBV5-1, the J call TRBJ2-7; D call uncertain. The germline V gene has CDR1 SGHRS and CDR2 YFSETQ. The CDR3 totals 15 residues. V lost 0 bases and J 6 bases, leaving 16 bases between the germline ends. CDR3 DNA: TGCGCCAGCAGCTTGGGGCCGGCCGTCGGGCTCGAGCAGTACTTC. This sequence encodes CASSLGPAVGLEQYF.

This clonotype was seen more than once but under ten times. One end of the junction varies from germline; a read error may be responsible. J is TRBJ1-1 and V is TRBV20-1, with D perhaps TRBD1 (6 bases). Germline V CDR1 and CDR2: DFQATT, SNEGSKA (reference sequence). There are 13 residues in the CDR3. The CDR3 DNA reads as TGCAGTGCCAGAGACAGGCTGAACACTGAAGCTTTCTTT. Translation: CSARDRLNTEAFF.

The chain employs TRBV5-8 and TRBJ2-3; weak D call: TRBD1 (6 bases). Germline-derived CDR1 and CDR2 are SGHTS and YDEGEE. The CDR3 is 17 residues long. Trimming removed 2 bases at V and 6 bases at J, with 22 bases between. This CDR3 reads CASSLIGGRGSGDTQYF. The CDR3 DNA follows: TGTGCCAGCAGCTTAATTGGCGGCAGGGGAAGTGGGGATACGCAGTATTTT.

The V and J genes are TRBV5-4 and TRBJ1-1; 7 bases agree with TRBD1. With 0 bases clipped from V and 7 bases from J, the junction kept 6 bases outside the gene matches. Germline V lookup: CDR1 SGHNT, CDR2 YYREEE (reference sequence). This CDR3 contains 14 residues. The CDR3 DNA is TGTGCCAGCAGCTTGGACAGGGGAAGAGATGAAGCTTTCTTT. It encodes CASSLDRGRDEAFF.

V and J are TRBV7-9 and TRBJ2-1; 10 bases fit TRBD2. Germline-derived CDR1 and CDR2 are SEHNR and FQNEAQ (reference sequence). The V segment lost 5 bases and the J segment 9 bases; nucleotides outside the gene matches: 10. The CDR3 length is 15 residues. The CDR3 region is CASSTGTSEPSEQFF. CDR3 in DNA: TGTGCCAGCAGCACCGGGACTAGCGAGCCTAGTGAGCAGTTCTTC.

The chain is built from TRBV5-1 and TRBJ2-1; D is perhaps TRBD2 (6 bases). The V gene lost 4 bases and the J gene lost 6 bases, with 11 bases spanning the gap. This CDR3 has 13 amino acids. Germline CDR1 reads SGHRS; CDR2 reads YFSETQ. In DNA, the CDR3 is TGCGCCAGCAGCCCTGTGGAGGGCAATGAGCAGTTCTTC. The encoded protein is CASSPVEGNEQFF.

CDR3: CASTPSPDTTYEQYF. CDR3 nucleotides: TGTGCCAGCACCCCTTCCCCAGACACTACCTACGAGCAGTACTTC. The V call is TRBV28, the J call TRBJ2-5, with D unresolved. The J call could be wrong; TRBJ2-7 is a better fit for the DNA end. The CDR3 contains 15 residues. Germline values: CDR1 MDHEN, CDR2 SYDVKM.